The 27 T cell receptor beta chains in this list originate from one sample, sequenced in a study of blood T cell repertoires in COVID-19 (dated by TCRdb to about 2020). The library was made by the immunoSEQ multiplex PCR assay. What TCRdb holds here is the immuneACCESS table cut down to in-frame rearrangements. Part of the clones is not present; checked against another copy, under half of the missing clones reflect an unresolved V gene, and the others are unexplained. In this sample the table shows around 310,000 clones, approximately 89% of which occur a single time. The leading ten clones occupy around 5% of the sample. The sequenced material came from PBMCs or T cells enriched from blood (not recorded which). Source of these receptors: a man in his thirties or forties who had recovered from COVID-19.

This chain connects TRBV30 to TRBJ1-5; TRBD1 might be the D (6 bases). The CDR3 spans 14 residues. V was cut by 3 bases and J by 4 bases, with 13 bases left in between. Germline CDR1 GTSNPN, CDR2 SVGIG (reference sequence). CDR3 DNA sequence: TGTGCCTGGAGCCGGACAGCACCGAATCAGCCCCAGCATTTT. It specifies CAWSRTAPNQPQHF.

The chain has TRBV3-1 (or the pseudogene TRBV3-2) and TRBJ1-1; TRBD1 aligns across 8 bases. The V segment lost 3 bases and the J segment 3 bases; nucleotides outside the gene matches: 6. This CDR3 contains 15 residues. Germline lookup yields CDR1 LGHDT and CDR2 YNNKEL (reference sequence). CDR3 sequence: CASSQKTGAYTEAFF. The CDR3 DNA reads TGTGCCAGCAGCCAGAAGACAGGGGCCTACACTGAAGCTTTCTTT.

The rearrangement joins TRBV5-8 to TRBJ2-7, with a weak D call TRBD1 (5 bases). Trimming cost V 0 bases and J 12 bases, with 22 bases left between them. The length of the CDR3 is 15 residues. In germline, CDR1 is SGHTS, CDR2 YDEGEE. CDR3 in DNA: TGTGCCAGCAGCTTGGCCGCTGGGGCGATGGGGCTGGGGTACTTC. Translated: CASSLAAGAMGLGYF. Variable domain in full (rest from reference TRBV5-8 and TRBJ2-7): EAGVTQSPTHLIKTRGQQATLRCSPISGHTSVYWYQQALGLGLQFLLWYDEGEERNRGNFPPRFSGRQFPNYSSELNVNALELEDSALYLCASSLAAGAMGLGYFGPGTRLTVT.

The chain employs TRBV5-1 and TRBJ1-1, with D maybe TRBD1 (6 bases). The CDR3 is 13 residues long. Germline V gene data show CDR1 as SGHRS and CDR2 as YFSETQ. Trimming left V 1 base short and J 8 bases short, with 12 bases between. The CDR3 protein is CASSLIPGVEAFF. The CDR3 region has the DNA TGCGCCAGCAGCTTGATTCCAGGGGTCGAAGCTTTCTTT.

The CDR3 bases are TGTGCCAGCAGTTTATCCCGGGGAAACACCATATATTTT. Amino acid sequence: CASSLSRGNTIYF. The J gene is TRBJ1-3, the V gene TRBV12-3 or TRBV12-4; D remains unclear. The CDR3 sequence is 13 residues long. With 2 bases removed from V and 4 bases from J, the gap between germline ends came to 6 bases.

This chain joins TRBV3-1 (or the pseudogene TRBV3-2) and TRBJ2-7; the D gene is possibly TRBD1 (6 bases). There are 14 residues in the CDR3. Germline lookup yields CDR1 LGHDT and CDR2 YNNKEL (reference sequence). V was cut by 8 bases and J by 2 bases, with 16 bases left in between. The CDR3 sequence is CASSLRQDTYEQYF. For the CDR3, the DNA is TGTGCCAGCTCTCTCAGACAGGACACCTACGAGCAGTACTTC.

CDR3 residues: CASSFRDTGELFF. CDR3 coding DNA: TGTGCCAGCAGCTTCAGGGACACCGGGGAGCTGTTTTTT. The chain recombines TRBV11-1 with TRBJ2-2; a possible D gene is TRBD1 (5 bases). The ends were cut back, 3 bases at V and 3 bases at J, with 5 bases in the middle. Germline V gene sequence: CDR1 SGHAT, CDR2 FQDESV (reference sequence). CDR3 length equals 13 residues.

The chain employs TRBV28 and TRBJ2-1; 11 bases match TRBD2. With V trimmed by 1 base and J by 16 bases, 12 bases remained unmatched. This CDR3 region has 15 residues. CDR1 and CDR2 from the germline V gene are MDHEN and SYDVKM. The CDR3 nucleotides read TGTGCCAGCAGTTTATATCTAGCGGGGGGCCAGGCGGAATTCTTC. It yields the protein CASSLYLAGGQAEFF.

J is TRBJ2-7 and V is TRBV5-1, with D possibly TRBD1 on 6 matching bases. Between the trimmed V and J ends, which lost 0 bases and 2 bases, there was a span of 12 bases. CDR3 length equals 15 residues. CDR1 is SGHRS, CDR2 YFSETQ, per germline. The chain's CDR3 is CASSLAAGATYEQYF. The CDR3 DNA is TGCGCCAGCAGCTTGGCGGCAGGGGCGACCTACGAGCAGTACTTC.

This rearrangement joins TRBV24-1 to TRBJ1-1; the D gene is possibly TRBD1 (5 bases). CDR3 length: 13 residues. The germline V gene has CDR1 KGHDR and CDR2 SFDVKD. V dropped 8 bases and J dropped 1 base, with 10 bases sitting between them. This chain's CDR3 is CATTAGKNTEAFF. CDR3 coding DNA: TGTGCCACCACTGCAGGGAAGAACACTGAAGCTTTCTTT.

This CDR3 is CASSKEGKMNTEAFF. DNA of the CDR3: TGTGCCAGCAGCAAAGAGGGGAAGATGAACACTGAAGCTTTCTTT. The chain uses TRBV21-1 and TRBJ1-1; the table's D call TRBD1 went unverified against the DNA. TRBV21-1 is described as a pseudogene. The CDR3 loop spans 15 amino acids.

The chain uses TRBV7-9 and TRBJ1-2, with D possibly matching TRBD1 (5 bases). Trimming cost V 0 bases and J 0 bases, with 11 bases left between them. The CDR3 sequence is 16 residues long. Germline lookup yields CDR1 SEHNR and CDR2 FQNEAQ (reference sequence). The CDR3 sequence is CASSLAGRAPNYGYTF. The DNA of the CDR3 is TGTGCCAGCAGCTTAGCGGGCAGGGCCCCTAACTATGGCTACACCTTC. Using reference TRBV7-9 and TRBJ1-2 for the parts outside the CDR3, the full variable domain is DTGVSQNPRHKITKRGQNVTFRCDPISEHNRLYWYRQTLGQGPEFLTYFQNEAQLEKSRLLSDRFSAERPKGSFSTLEIQRTEQGDSAMYLCASSLAGRAPNYGYTFGSGTRLTVV.

This chain joins TRBV6-1 and TRBJ2-7, with 11 bases aligning to TRBD1. From germline, CDR1 is MNHNS and CDR2 SASEGT. The CDR3 spans 17 residues. V dropped 4 bases and J dropped 4; count of bases not matched to a gene: 12. Here the CDR3 reads CASSGGPRDRGLYEQYF. CDR3 sequence (DNA): TGTGCCAGCAGTGGGGGGCCCCGGGACAGGGGGTTGTACGAGCAGTACTTC.

This chain joins TRBV3-1 (or the pseudogene TRBV3-2) and TRBJ1-1, with 11 nucleotides matching TRBD1. The CDR3 totals 18 residues. Per germline, CDR1 LGHDT and CDR2 YNNKEL (reference sequence). V was pared by 1 base and J by 4 bases, with 11 bases of the junction left unmatched. The CDR3 sequence is CASSQGIYRTGGRTEAFF. CDR3 nucleotides: TGTGCCAGCAGCCAAGGAATCTATCGGACAGGGGGCCGCACTGAAGCTTTCTTT.

This chain connects TRBV5-5 to TRBJ1-5, with 8 bases matching TRBD1. Germline V gives CDR1 SGHKS, CDR2 YYEKEE (reference sequence). The CDR3 is made up of 16 amino acids. The V and J ends lost 5 bases and 2 bases, in that order; junction bases with no gene match: 9. CDR3 sequence: CASRRDPGQGNQPQHF. CDR3 DNA sequence: TGTGCCAGCAGGCGCGATCCGGGACAGGGCAATCAGCCCCAGCATTTT.

V usage is TRBV5-1 and J usage is TRBJ2-5; possibly TRBD2 for D (6 bases). The CDR3 is 15 amino acids. The ends were cut back, 4 bases at V and 7 bases at J, with 20 bases in the middle. Germline loops: CDR1 SGHRS, CDR2 YFSETQ. CDR3 protein: CASSPRGGAQGTQYF. CDR3 DNA sequence: TGCGCCAGCAGCCCGAGGGGAGGCGCCCAGGGGACCCAGTACTTC.

The chain carries TRBV7-9 and TRBJ1-3; no firm D call. V lost 5 bases, J lost 2 bases, and 7 bases lay in between. Germline-derived CDR1 and CDR2 are SEHNR and FQNEAQ (reference sequence). The CDR3 consists of 13 residues. This CDR3 reads CASSPSAGNTIYF. The CDR3 bases are TGTGCCAGCAGCCCTTCGGCTGGAAACACCATATATTTT.

This clone has just a few counts. This chain uses TRBV18 with TRBJ1-2, with D possibly TRBD1 on 5 matching bases. Germline V gene data show CDR1 as KGHSH and CDR2 as LQKENI. The CDR3 is 14 amino acids. The germline V and J ends were trimmed by 5 bases and 10 bases, with 20 bases remaining between them. The CDR3 here is CASSTTGTGGDYTF. The CDR3 coding sequence is TGTGCCAGCTCAACAACCGGGACTGGAGGAGACTACACCTTC. Complete variable domain (other parts from reference TRBV18 and TRBJ1-2): NAGVMQNPRHLVRRRGQEARLRCSPMKGHSHVYWYRQLPEEGLKFMVYLQKENIIDESGMPKERFSAEFPKEGPSILRIQQVVRGDSAAYFCASSTTGTGGDYTFGSGTRLTVV.

V is TRBV5-4 and J is TRBJ2-2, with D maybe TRBD2 (5 bases). The CDR3 runs 16 residues. Germline V lookup: CDR1 SGHNT, CDR2 YYREEE (reference sequence). V lost 5 bases, J lost 6 bases, and 20 bases lay in between. The DNA of the CDR3 is TGTGCCAGCAGGAGCGTGGGTCCGATGGAGGCCGGGGAGCTGTTTTTT. Translated: CASRSVGPMEAGELFF. The complete variable domain, with remaining parts taken from reference TRBV5-4 and TRBJ2-2, reads ETGVTQSPTHLIKTRGQQVTLRCSSQSGHNTVSWYQQALGQGPQFIFQYYREEENGRGNFPPRFSGLQFPNYSSELNVNALELDDSALYLCASRSVGPMEAGELFFGEGSRLTVL.

The rearrangement links TRBV5-6 to TRBJ1-2; tentative D call: TRBD1 (5 bases). The V and J ends lost 4 bases and 8 bases respectively, with 18 bases between them. The germline V gene has CDR1 SGHDT and CDR2 YYEEEE. The length of the CDR3 is 14 residues. Written as DNA, the CDR3 is TGTGCCAGCAGCCCCCTGTATCCCAGGGAAGGCTACACCTTC. Protein product: CASSPLYPREGYTF.

CDR3 in DNA: TGTGCCAGCAGCCAAGGTTGGGGAGTACAGGGGCTAGAACGAACAGATACGCAGTATTTT. As protein: CASSQGWGVQGLERTDTQYF. V gene TRBV14 combines with J gene TRBJ2-3, with TRBD1 matching 7 bases. The germline CDR1 and CDR2 sequences are SGHDN and FVKESK. V lost 1 base to trimming and J lost 3 bases; unmatched junction nucleotides: 19. CDR3 length equals 20 residues.

As DNA, the CDR3 is TGTGCCTGGACTGTTACAGGGGGCCTGAACACTGAAGCTTTCTTT. This gives the protein CAWTVTGGLNTEAFF. The chain is built from TRBV30 and TRBJ1-1, with 9 bases fitting TRBD1. The CDR3 is 15 residues long. Per the germline V gene, CDR1 is GTSNPN and CDR2 is SVGIG (reference sequence). With V trimmed by 4 bases and J by 0 bases, 6 bases remained unmatched.

The V and J genes are TRBV5-1 and TRBJ2-5, with 10 bases matching TRBD1. In germline, CDR1 is SGHRS, CDR2 YFSETQ. There are 14 residues in the CDR3. V lost 6 bases, J lost 5 bases, and 7 bases stayed unmatched. The CDR3: CASTMTGGGETQYF. The CDR3 bases are TGCGCCAGCACCATGACAGGGGGCGGGGAGACCCAGTACTTC.

This clone was seen a single time. The chain carries TRBV27 and TRBJ2-2; 9 bases align to TRBD2. CDR1 is MNHEY, CDR2 SMNVEV, per germline (reference sequence). This CDR3 comprises 17 residues. The ends lost 5 bases at V and 4 bases at J; junction bases unmatched: 11. The CDR3 here is CASSPLLQRGVTGELFF. DNA for the CDR3: TGTGCCAGCAGTCCCTTATTGCAGCGGGGGGTCACCGGGGAGCTGTTTTTT.

The J gene is TRBJ1-4, the V gene TRBV11-1; D call uncertain. Trimming removed 0 bases at V and 4 bases at J, with 9 bases between. Germline lookup yields CDR1 SGHAT and CDR2 FQDESV (reference sequence). This CDR3 region has 15 residues. The CDR3 sequence: CASSLAGLRNEKLFF. CDR3 DNA sequence: TGTGCCAGCAGCTTAGCGGGCCTACGTAATGAAAAACTGTTTTTT.

This clone was observed a handful of times. The chain couples TRBV3-1 (or the pseudogene TRBV3-2) to TRBJ2-7; D might be TRBD2 (7 bases). With 5 bases removed from V and 2 bases from J, the gap between germline ends came to 25 bases. Germline assignment: CDR1 LGHDT and CDR2 YNNKEL (reference sequence). This CDR3 is built from 18 residues. DNA of the CDR3: TGTGCCAGCAGCTTTCACGTGCTTGGGGGGGACACCACCTACGAGCAGTACTTC. The encoded protein is CASSFHVLGGDTTYEQYF.

This rearrangement joins TRBV5-1 to TRBJ2-7; 9 bases are a match to TRBD1. The trim removed 4 bases at V and 5 bases at J, leaving 10 bases unmatched. Germline CDR1 is SGHRS and CDR2 is YFSETQ. CDR3 size: 15 residues. This CDR3 is CASSLRDRALHEQYF. The CDR3 coding sequence is TGCGCCAGCAGCCTCCGGGACAGGGCCCTACACGAGCAGTACTTC.